The 25 T cell receptor beta chains presented below share a single source sample, sequenced in a study of vaccination and CD4 T cells after COVID-19. Specified treatment: roughly 11-day PBMC culture with coronavirus spike peptide pools or control peptides (ViraFEST assay). Harvesting of the unexposed donor's CD4+ T cells predated the COVID-19 pandemic (2011-2018). Cultured CD4+ T-cell DNA underwent Oncomine TCR Beta short-read sequencing. TCRdb redid the calling of the PCR reads with MiXCR, one entry per CDR3 protein. The repertoire consists of 4,000 to 5,000 distinct CDR3 sequences, with about 34% occurring once and the leading ten covering about 25%. The antigens these receptors bind are not known. What was sequenced was CD4+ T cells from blood, cultured in vitro. These receptors originate from a human donor in good health.

This clonotype was counted between two and nine times. The rearrangement uses TRBV6-1 and TRBJ1-2, with D tentatively TRBD1 (5 bases). Germline CDR1 reads MNHNS; CDR2 reads SASEGT. Trimming took off 5 bases at V and 8 bases at J, with 12 bases between the two ends. There are 12 residues in the CDR3. The CDR3 DNA sequence: TGTGCCAGCAGTCATCGGGGACGCGGCTACACCTTC. This translates into CASSHRGRGYTF.

In the case of this clonotype: The junction departs from germline at one end; a sequencing error may be responsible. The rearrangement links TRBV18 to TRBJ1-5; D is unclear. Germline CDR1 and CDR2: KGHSH and LQKENI. The CDR3 is 13 residues long. The CDR3 DNA reads TGTACCAGCTCACAGAATAGCAATCAGCCCCAGCATTTT. It codes for CTSSQNSNQPQHF.

This clonotype was counted only a few times. This chain uses TRBV6-5 with TRBJ2-7; D call uncertain. This CDR3 is 17 amino acids long. CDR1 is MNHEY and CDR2 is SVGAGI in the germline V gene. Trimming left V 0 bases short and J 1 base short, with 16 bases between. CDR3 sequence: CASSYSSVSASSYEQYF. The CDR3 bases are TGTGCCAGCAGTTACTCGAGTGTATCGGCGTCTTCCTACGAGCAGTACTTC.

In this sample, this clonotype turned up a few times. The gene calls are TRBV20-1 and TRBJ1-2; 9 positions agree with TRBD1. The CDR3 consists of 13 residues. V lost 1 base to trimming and J lost 7 bases; unmatched junction nucleotides: 4. In germline, CDR1 is DFQATT, CDR2 SNEGSKA (reference sequence). The CDR3 loop is CSARGTGGFGYTF. CDR3 nucleotide sequence: TGCAGTGCTAGAGGTACAGGGGGCTTTGGCTACACCTTC.

This clonotype was counted between two and nine times. This sequence joins TRBV21-1 and TRBJ2-1; the D call of TRBD2 is as the table states it, not checked on the DNA. TRBV21-1 is annotated as a pseudogene. The CDR3 extends over 14 amino acids. This CDR3 is CASSKSGGANEQFF. As DNA, the CDR3 is TGTGCCAGCAGCAAAAGCGGGGGGGCCAATGAGCAGTTCTTC.

CDR3 sequence reads: CASSPLQGTSPEAFF. The CDR3 bases are TGTGCCAGCTCACCCCTTCAAGGGACAAGCCCTGAAGCTTTCTTT. This chain links TRBV18 with TRBJ1-1; tentatively, D is TRBD1 (6 bases). This CDR3 comprises 15 residues. Germline V gene lookup returns CDR1 KGHSH and CDR2 LQKENI. V shed 3 bases and J shed 6 bases, with 17 bases lying between them.

J is TRBJ1-1 and V is TRBV29-1; D unresolved. CDR1 is SQVTM and CDR2 is ANQGSEA in the germline V gene. The CDR3 is 12 residues long. V gave up 1 base and J gave up 10 bases, with 13 bases separating them. CDR3 residues: CSVEGRPPGAFF. The CDR3 DNA reads TGCAGCGTTGAAGGGCGTCCCCCGGGAGCTTTCTTT.

J is TRBJ2-2 and V is TRBV7-9; D remains ambiguous. The CDR3 is made up of 13 amino acids. Germline assignment: CDR1 SEHNR and CDR2 FQNEAQ (reference sequence). V was trimmed by 5 bases and J by 6 bases, leaving 10 bases between them. In DNA, the CDR3 is TGTGCCAGCAGCCCGACTGGCCCCGGGGAGCTGTTTTTT. Residues: CASSPTGPGELFF.

This chain links TRBV20-1 with TRBJ1-3; a possible D gene is TRBD1 (5 bases). The CDR3 consists of 15 residues. Trimming removed 6 bases at V and 7 bases at J, with 22 bases between. In germline, CDR1 is DFQATT, CDR2 SNEGSKA (reference sequence). CDR3 DNA: TGCAGTGCAGACGGGGGTCAGGGTCGGTTGAACACCATATATTTT. Translated, it gives CSADGGQGRLNTIYF.

The count of this clonotype is one. At one boundary the junction diverges from the germline segment, which might be a read error. The CDR3 DNA follows: TGTGCCTGGACCGACGGGACAGGGGCGCAAGCCTTC. This translates into CAWTDGTGAQAF. This chain uses TRBV30 with TRBJ1-2; 10 positions agree with TRBD1. Germline CDR1 GTSNPN, CDR2 SVGIG (reference sequence). CDR3 length: 12 residues.

The J gene is TRBJ2-7, the V gene TRBV6-1, with 10 positions matching TRBD1. J was trimmed by 2 bases and V by 2 bases; bases with no gene match: 3. CDR1 and CDR2 from the germline V gene are MNHNS and SASEGT. The CDR3 runs 15 residues. The CDR3 DNA reads as TGTGCCAGCAGTGAACAAGGGACAGGGGCCTACGAGCAGTACTTC. Translating gives CASSEQGTGAYEQYF.

The chain links TRBV2 to TRBJ1-1; 7 nucleotides align to TRBD1. Germline V gene lookup returns CDR1 SNHLY and CDR2 FYNNEI. This CDR3 is 15 amino acids long. After removal of 4 bases from V and 6 bases from J, the junction contained 11 bases not matched to a gene. CDR3 in amino acids: CASSVMTEGTAEAFF. In DNA form, the CDR3 reads TGTGCCAGCAGTGTTATGACGGAAGGGACAGCTGAAGCTTTCTTT.

The chain carries TRBV2 and TRBJ1-2; unclear D gene. The CDR3 length is 13 residues. Germline assignment: CDR1 SNHLY and CDR2 FYNNEI. Trimming took 1 base from V and 4 from J, leaving 7 bases between them. The DNA of the CDR3 is TGTGCCAGCAGTGAAGGGACGGCCTATGGCTACACCTTC. Amino acids: CASSEGTAYGYTF. Combining the CDR3 with reference TRBV2 and TRBJ1-2 gives the whole variable domain EPEVTQTPSHQVTQMGQEVILRCVPISNHLYFYWYRQILGQKVEFLVSFYNNEISEKSEIFDDQFSVERPDGSNFTLKIRSTKLEDSAMYFCASSEGTAYGYTFGSGTRLTVV.

The rearrangement links TRBV7-9 to TRBJ2-3, with D perhaps TRBD2 (6 bases). The germline CDR1 and CDR2 sequences are SEHNR and FQNEAQ (reference sequence). CDR3 length equals 16 residues. V was pared by 1 base and J by 1 base, with 12 bases between. CDR3 region: CASSLGGAEGTDTQYF. As DNA, the CDR3 is TGTGCCAGCAGCTTAGGCGGGGCGGAGGGCACAGATACGCAGTATTTT.

This clonotype has only a few counts. The CDR3 reads CASSLGTEYGYTF. The DNA of the CDR3 is TGTGCCAGCAGCCTAGGGACTGAGTATGGCTACACCTTC. The V and J genes are TRBV7-9 and TRBJ1-2; TRBD1 is a possible D gene (5 bases). This CDR3 comprises 13 residues. The germline V gene has CDR1 SEHNR and CDR2 FQNEAQ (reference sequence). Trimming stripped 5 bases from V and 5 bases from J, with 12 bases between.

This clonotype was seen a handful of times. V and J are TRBV5-4 and TRBJ2-5; 8 positions agree with TRBD2. The germline gives CDR1 SGHNT, CDR2 YYREEE (reference sequence). V shed 0 bases, J shed 4 bases, and the junction held 11 bases outside the gene matches. The CDR3 covers 17 residues. In nucleotides, the CDR3 is TGTGCCAGCAGCTTGGCTACATCGCGAGCGGGAGCAGAGACCCAGTACTTC. As protein: CASSLATSRAGAETQYF.

V gene TRBV15 combines with J gene TRBJ2-7, with D perhaps TRBD1 (5 bases). This CDR3 comprises 13 residues. The V and J ends lost 4 bases and 6 bases respectively, with 13 bases between them. CDR1 and CDR2 from the germline V gene are LNHNV and YYDKDF (reference sequence). The CDR3 nucleotides are TGTGCCACCAGCACAAGCAAAAGGGGCGAGCAGTACTTC. This codes for CATSTSKRGEQYF. The full variable domain, its missing parts supplied by reference TRBV15 and TRBJ2-7, is DAMVIQNPRYQVTQFGKPVTLSCSQTLNHNVMYWYQQKSSQAPKLLFHYYDKDFNNEADTPDNFQSRRPNTSFCFLDIRSPGLGDTAMYLCATSTSKRGEQYFGPGTRLTVT.

V usage is TRBV28 and J usage is TRBJ1-1; D is unresolved. V lost 3 bases and J 8 bases, leaving 4 bases between the germline ends. In germline, CDR1 is MDHEN, CDR2 SYDVKM. The CDR3 runs 10 residues. The CDR3 nucleotides are TGTGCCAGCAGTTTCCAAGAAGCTTTCTTT. It specifies CASSFQEAFF.

The V gene is TRBV25-1, the J gene TRBJ2-7; TRBD1 agrees at 8 bases. V was clipped by 8 bases and J by 3 bases; unmatched bases: 3. CDR1 and CDR2 from the germline V gene are MGHDK and SYGVNS. The CDR3 sequence is 12 residues long. CDR3 protein: CASRTGNYEQYF. CDR3 bases: TGTGCCAGCCGGACAGGGAACTACGAGCAGTACTTC.

This clonotype was seen a handful of times. The genes are TRBV2 and TRBJ1-1; D gene ambiguous. The germline V gene encodes CDR1 SNHLY and CDR2 FYNNEI. This CDR3 has 15 residues. Trimming pared 0 bases from V and 1 base from J, leaving 9 bases between. In DNA form, the CDR3 reads TGTGCCAGCAGTGAAGCGGTCTCAGGGAACACTGAAGCTTTCTTT. The encoded protein is CASSEAVSGNTEAFF.

This clonotype is medium-sized. The rearrangement joins TRBV7-2 to TRBJ2-5; unclear D gene. Per germline, CDR1 SGHTA and CDR2 FQGNSA. The CDR3 contains 14 residues. Trimming removed 1 base at V and 4 bases at J, with 10 bases between. This CDR3 is CASSLVGQLETQYF. In nucleotides, the CDR3 is TGTGCCAGCAGCTTAGTAGGGCAGTTAGAGACCCAGTACTTC. The whole variable domain, filled in from reference TRBV7-2 and TRBJ2-5, reads GAGVSQSPSNKVTEKGKDVELRCDPISGHTALYWYRQSLGQGLEFLIYFQGNSAPDKSGLPSDRFSAERTGGSVSTLTIQRTQQEDSAVYLCASSLVGQLETQYFGPGTRLLVL.

This clonotype was picked up a small number of times. The V and J genes are TRBV6-1 and TRBJ1-5; tentatively, D is TRBD1 (6 bases). CDR3 length: 13 amino acids. In germline, CDR1 is MNHNS, CDR2 SASEGT. V was pared by 6 bases and J by 0 bases, with 6 bases between. The CDR3 bases are TGTGCCAGCAGGGGACATAGCAATCAGCCCCAGCATTTT. Amino acid sequence: CASRGHSNQPQHF.

By share of the sample, this clonotype is medium-sized. The J gene is TRBJ1-2, the V gene TRBV20-1; the D gene is possibly TRBD1 (6 bases). Between the trimmed V and J ends, which lost 7 bases and 3 bases, there was a span of 9 bases. CDR3 length: 11 residues. Per germline, CDR1 DFQATT and CDR2 SNEGSKA (reference sequence). The CDR3 spells CSGQADYGYTF. CDR3 coding DNA: TGCAGTGGACAGGCCGACTATGGCTACACCTTC.

This clonotype has a handful of counts. J is TRBJ1-1 and V is TRBV21-1. TRBV21-1 is shown as a pseudogene. The CDR3 covers 18 residues. The CDR3 here is CASSKDDPFSDWRTEAFF. CDR3 sequence (DNA): TGTGCCAGCAGCAAAGACGACCCTTTCAGCGATTGGCGTACTGAAGCTTTCTTT.

V and J are TRBV6-1 and TRBJ2-4, with D possibly being TRBD1 or TRBD2 (5 bases each). This CDR3 has 18 residues. V shed 0 bases and J shed 0 bases, with 15 bases lying between them. CDR1 MNHNS and CDR2 SASEGT come from the germline V gene. The CDR3 region is CASSEAPGTALAKNIQYF. CDR3 DNA sequence: TGTGCCAGCAGTGAAGCCCCGGGGACGGCCCTAGCCAAAAACATTCAGTACTTC.